What follows describes a single T cell receptor beta chain. Its specificity is unknown. This sample stems from a study of OX40 agonist ivuxolimab in advanced cancers. Study at large: Patients were dosed with the agonistic anti-OX40 (CD134) antibody ivuxolimab. Every patient in dose escalation had hepatocellular carcinoma, melanoma, renal cell or head and neck cancer.

Using immunoSEQ multiplex PCR, the repertoire was profiled, and TCRdb retains in-frame clones only, with some absent. The table shows some 81,000 clones, with roughly 85% occurring only once. The CDR3 contains 15 residues. The germline gives CDR1 MNHEY, CDR2 SMNVEV (reference sequence). V lost 0 bases and J 8 bases, leaving 16 bases between the germline ends. The study, taken as a whole, reports: Compared with others, partial responders at 0.1-3.0 mg/kg displayed clonal expansion among the lowest. More expanded clones were found, on average, in CD8+ than in CD4+ T cells.

V is TRBV27 and J is TRBJ1-2; D is possibly TRBD1 (6 bases). This sequence was found in an adult with an advanced solid tumor such as melanoma, head and neck, liver or kidney cancer. Sequenced here: CD4+ or CD8+ T cells sorted from blood, sampled in a trial of the OX40 agonist ivuxolimab. CDR3 bases: TGTGCCAGCAGTTTATCAGTAGGAGGGGGTTACGGCTACACCTTC. Translation: CASSLSVGGGYGYTF.